Listed below are T cell receptor beta chains from one sample, sequenced in a study of tumor-infiltrating lymphocytes in localized non-small cell lung cancer. The data were produced by immunoSEQ multiplex PCR, yet TCRdb's version contains in-frame clones alone and is incomplete. The top ten clones hold around 5.9% of a sample with some 16,000 clones, roughly 69% of them seen once. Sequenced material: lung tumor tissue. The origin of the receptors is a human donor with non-small cell lung cancer. CDR3s include the opening cysteine and the closing phenylalanine or tryptophan. The order of the fields is J gene, V gene, D gene, CDR3 protein. The D gene is left open where the match is weak.

TRBJ2-2 | TRBV6-5 | TRBD2 | CASNMLAGTGELFF
TRBJ2-5 | TRBV18 | TRBD1 | CASSPSTGGTQYF
TRBJ2-3 | TRBV30 | . | CAWSVGLEGTDTQYF
TRBJ2-5 | TRBV7-2 | TRBD2 | CASSDSGTSGGGLETQYF
TRBJ2-5 | TRBV5-1 | . | CASSFGQGRETQYF
TRBJ2-1 | TRBV7-9 | TRBD2 | CASRMETSGRRNEQFF
TRBJ2-6 | TRBV5-4 | TRBD1 | CASRGDRVISSGANVLTF
TRBJ2-7 | TRBV7-9 | . | CASSHPTIRGEQYF
TRBJ2-5 | TRBV5-4 | . | CASSLFLGGGETQYF
TRBJ2-5 | TRBV7-9 | TRBD2 | CASSLTSGTETQYF
TRBJ1-1 | TRBV11-2 | . | CASSQDGNTEAFF
TRBJ2-3 | TRBV18 | TRBD2 | CASSPKTGGSSDTQYF
TRBJ2-3 | TRBV6-4 | TRBD2 | CASSASGGTDTQYF
TRBJ2-3 | TRBV5-6 | . | CASSFEGNTDTQYF
TRBJ2-7 | TRBV5-4 | . | CASSPGLNSYEQYF
TRBJ2-3 | TRBV5-6 | . | CASSLRSSTDTQYF
TRBJ2-7 | TRBV19 | TRBD1 | CASSMWGQGGTYEQYF
TRBJ2-7 | TRBV19 | TRBD2 | CASRETSANSYEQYF
TRBJ1-2 | TRBV28 | . | CASSTPGGGYTF
TRBJ2-3 | TRBV11-2 | . | CASSLQGTDTQYF
TRBJ2-2 | TRBV7-3 | TRBD2 | CASSPTSGAGYTGELFF
TRBJ2-2 | TRBV14 | TRBD1 | CASKRTGTNTGELFF
TRBJ1-6 | TRBV15 | . | CATSREGHPYNSPLHF
TRBJ2-2 | TRBV27 | TRBD1 | CASSHGQGSSGELFF
TRBJ2-7 | TRBV5-5 | TRBD1 | CASSLRDRGPYEQYF
TRBJ2-2 | TRBV6-1 | . | CASSEVGGTTGELFF
TRBJ2-6 | TRBV30 | . | CAWSVSRVRTGANVLTF
TRBJ2-7 | TRBV6-1 | TRBD2 | CASSESAGEGHEQYF
TRBJ2-3 | TRBV6-5 | . | CASSYSGGTDTQYF
TRBJ1-3 | TRBV9 | . | CASAEGRTGNTIYF
TRBJ2-7 | TRBV9 | TRBD2 | CASSVGLGSYEQYF